This T cell receptor (beta chain) was retrieved from a study of blood T cell repertoires in COVID-19. Study in general: The United States, Italy and Spain were the sources of the acute and convalescent COVID-19 samples.

Germline V lookup: CDR1 LNHDA, CDR2 SQIVND (reference sequence). The CDR3 extends over 16 amino acids. V shed 4 bases and J shed 4 bases, with 17 bases lying between them. The protocol was immunoSEQ multiplex PCR, while the TCRdb copy is restricted to in-frame clones and leaves out a portion. Of tens of thousands of clones in the sample, about three quarters were seen once. What was sequenced was peripheral blood. This chain joins TRBV19 and TRBJ1-5; TRBD1 is a possible D gene (6 bases). The sequence came from a human donor in a cohort sampled during active COVID-19. The CDR3 DNA follows: TGTGCCAGTAGTACAATAGGGACAAGTGTTAATCAGCCCCAGCATTTT. This encodes CASSTIGTSVNQPQHF.